The 14 T cell receptor beta chains below all came from one sample that was sequenced in a study of blood T cell repertoires in COVID-19. Sequenced by immunoSEQ multiplex PCR; TCRdb stores in-frame clones only, minus some. The table lists 300,000 to 350,000 clones, around nine tenths of them singletons. The specimen sequenced was peripheral blood. The source is a woman aged 18-35 years who had recovered from COVID-19.

The chain has TRBV7-2 and TRBJ2-1; 9 bases align to TRBD1. J gave up 9 bases and V 5 bases, and 8 bases lay outside the gene matches. Per the germline V gene, CDR1 is SGHTA and CDR2 is FQGNSA. The CDR3 sequence is 14 residues long. The CDR3 sequence is CASSGQGRVGEQFF. For the CDR3, the DNA is TGTGCCAGCAGCGGACAGGGGAGAGTAGGTGAGCAGTTCTTC.

V usage is TRBV7-2 and J usage is TRBJ1-1; D is undetermined. CDR1 and CDR2 from the germline V gene are SGHTA and FQGNSA. The CDR3 length is 13 residues. V was shortened by 3 bases and J by 2 bases, with 7 bases between the two germline ends. This CDR3 is CASSFSGNTEAFF. The CDR3 bases are TGTGCCAGCAGCTTCTCGGGAAACACTGAAGCTTTCTTT.

V is TRBV7-8 and J is TRBJ2-7; 10 bases agree with TRBD2. CDR1 SGHVS and CDR2 FQNEAQ come from the germline V gene. Germline trimming cut 1 base from V and 6 bases from J; bases unmatched to any gene: 6. This CDR3 contains 15 residues. The CDR3 sequence is CASSLEREGHAEQYV. As DNA, the CDR3 is TGTGCCAGCAGCTTAGAGCGGGAGGGCCACGCCGAGCAGTACGTC.

The CDR3 nucleotides read TGTGCCAGCAGCTTAGGTACAGGGGGCATGGAGACCCAGTACTTC. The encoded protein is CASSLGTGGMETQYF. J is TRBJ2-5 and V is TRBV7-7; 9 bases fit TRBD1. Trimming at V came to 1 base and at J to 5 bases, leaving 5 bases not matched to a gene. Germline V gives CDR1 SSHAT, CDR2 FNYEAQ (reference sequence). The CDR3 extends over 15 amino acids.

The CDR3 nucleotides read TGTGCCAGCAGCGTACTTGCAGGGGGCGCGGGGTCACCCCTCCACTTT. Its protein product is CASSVLAGGAGSPLHF. V gene TRBV9 combines with J gene TRBJ1-6; 8 bases fit TRBD1. This CDR3 contains 16 residues. Germline V gives CDR1 SGDLS, CDR2 YYNGEE. V was clipped by 1 base and J by 10 bases; unmatched bases: 10.

V usage is TRBV11-3 and J usage is TRBJ2-7, with D unclear. The CDR3 is 11 amino acids. Trimming took off 5 bases at V and 6 bases at J, with 8 bases between the two ends. Germline CDR1 and CDR2: SGHNT and YENEEA. The CDR3 sequence: CASSVGAEQYV. The CDR3 DNA reads TGTGCCAGCAGCGTCGGAGCCGAGCAGTACGTC.

The chain combines TRBV27 with TRBJ2-7; 7 bases fit TRBD2. The V and J ends lost 5 bases and 5 bases, in that order; junction bases with no gene match: 9. Germline V gene data show CDR1 as MNHEY and CDR2 as SMNVEV (reference sequence). The length of the CDR3 is 14 residues. The CDR3 sequence is CASSPAGVYDEQYV. The CDR3 DNA reads TGTGCCAGCAGTCCTGCGGGAGTGTATGACGAGCAGTACGTC.

The J gene is TRBJ2-1, the V gene TRBV19; 8 nucleotides align to TRBD1. This CDR3 has 15 residues. J lost 1 base, V lost 3 bases, and 2 bases had no gene match. Germline CDR1 reads LNHDA; CDR2 reads SQIVND (reference sequence). Here the CDR3 DNA reads TGTGCCAGTAGTATCACAGGGGGGTCCTACAATGAGCAGTTCTTC. Amino acids: CASSITGGSYNEQFF.

The chain uses TRBV5-8 and TRBJ2-1; TRBD2 matches 8 bases. The CDR3 is 16 residues long. V was clipped by 2 bases and J by 9 bases; unmatched bases: 13. Looked up from germline, CDR1 is SGHTS and CDR2 is YDEGEE. The CDR3 nucleotides are TGTGCCAGCAGCTTAATAGCCAGCGGGAGTGTGAGTGAGCAGTTCTTC. This sequence encodes CASSLIASGSVSEQFF.

The rearrangement links TRBV5-6 to TRBJ2-3; possibly TRBD2 for D (5 bases). Germline V gene sequence: CDR1 SGHDT, CDR2 YYEEEE. The CDR3 runs to 17 residues. V lost 2 bases, J lost 0 bases, and 16 bases lay in between. Written as DNA, the CDR3 is TGTGCCAGCAGCTTAAGGGCCCCGGGATTTAGCACAGATACGCAGTATTTT. Amino acid sequence: CASSLRAPGFSTDTQYF.

Notes on this clone: Other DNA variants within this sample encode the same CDR3. The chain joins TRBV7-2 to TRBJ2-1, with 12 nucleotides matching TRBD2. The CDR3 runs 15 residues. CDR1 and CDR2 (germline): SGHTA, FQGNSA. Trimming cost V 4 bases and J 10 bases; bases outside gene matches: 8. As DNA, the CDR3 is TGTGCCAGCAGCTCCCCTAGCGGGAGGGCCGGCGAGCAGTTCTTC. Translation: CASSSPSGRAGEQFF. The full variable domain, completed using reference TRBV7-2 and TRBJ2-1, is GAGVSQSPSNKVTEKGKDVELRCDPISGHTALYWYRQSLGQGLEFLIYFQGNSAPDKSGLPSDRFSAERTGGSVSTLTIQRTQQEDSAVYLCASSSPSGRAGEQFFGPGTRLTVL.

The V gene is TRBV5-4, the J gene TRBJ1-5; D ambiguous. The CDR3 consists of 12 residues. The V and J ends lost 4 bases and 6 bases respectively, with 8 bases between them. Germline CDR1 is SGHNT and CDR2 is YYREEE (reference sequence). The CDR3 reads CASSEGGQPQHF. The DNA of the CDR3 is TGTGCCAGCAGCGAGGGAGGTCAGCCCCAGCATTTT.

The rearrangement uses TRBV27 and TRBJ2-7; D might be TRBD1 (6 bases). The CDR3 covers 12 residues. Trimming pared 8 bases from V and 3 bases from J, leaving 11 bases between. Looked up from germline, CDR1 is MNHEY and CDR2 is SMNVEV (reference sequence). CDR3 nucleotide sequence: TGTGCCAGCTCCCGGGACAACTACGAGCAGTACGTC. Translation gives CASSRDNYEQYV.

The rearrangement uses TRBV28 and TRBJ1-2; no definite D call. The CDR3 extends over 13 amino acids. Per the germline V gene, CDR1 is MDHEN and CDR2 is SYDVKM. The V gene lost 3 bases and the J gene lost 2 bases, with 7 bases spanning the gap. The CDR3 is CASSLSPNYGYTF. CDR3 nucleotides: TGTGCCAGCAGTTTGAGCCCAAACTATGGCTACACCTTC.